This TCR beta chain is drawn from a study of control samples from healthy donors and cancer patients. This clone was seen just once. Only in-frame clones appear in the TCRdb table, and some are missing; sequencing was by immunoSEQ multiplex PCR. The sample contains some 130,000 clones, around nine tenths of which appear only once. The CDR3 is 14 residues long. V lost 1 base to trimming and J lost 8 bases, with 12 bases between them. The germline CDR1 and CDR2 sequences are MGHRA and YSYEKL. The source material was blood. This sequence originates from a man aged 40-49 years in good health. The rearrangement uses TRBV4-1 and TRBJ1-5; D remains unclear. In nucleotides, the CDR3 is TGCGCCAGCAGCCAAGGGTCCCGCAAAGAGCCCCAGCATTTT. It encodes CASSQGSRKEPQHF.